A single sample is the source of the 26 T cell receptor beta chains below, sequenced in a study of blood T cell repertoires in COVID-19. The data were produced by immunoSEQ multiplex PCR, yet TCRdb's version contains in-frame clones alone and is incomplete. The table lists approximately 210,000 clones, 70% to 90% of them singletons. Sequenced input: peripheral blood. The receptors shown here come from a man in his 60s with COVID-19, enrolled during active disease.

This chain connects TRBV3-1 (or the pseudogene TRBV3-2) to TRBJ2-3; TRBD2 matches 11 bases. The germline CDR1 and CDR2 sequences are LGHDT and YNNKEL (reference sequence). J was trimmed by 10 bases and V by 4 bases; bases with no gene match: 13. The CDR3 spans 16 residues. CDR3 residues: CASSRVAGGPGKAQYF. The CDR3 region has the DNA TGTGCCAGCAGCCGCGTAGCGGGAGGGCCCGGGAAAGCGCAGTATTTT.

This sequence joins TRBV3-1 (or the pseudogene TRBV3-2) and TRBJ1-5; D may be TRBD1 (5 bases). The CDR3 is made up of 23 amino acids. V dropped 0 bases and J dropped 0 bases, with 30 bases sitting between them. The germline V gene has CDR1 LGHDT and CDR2 YNNKEL (reference sequence). This CDR3 reads CASSQDNPSGGGCTDYSNQPQHF. The DNA of the CDR3 is TGTGCCAGCAGCCAAGATAACCCTTCTGGCGGGGGGTGCACCGACTATAGCAATCAGCCCCAGCATTTT.

The chain employs TRBV27 and TRBJ1-2; D uncertain. Germline lookup yields CDR1 MNHEY and CDR2 SMNVEV (reference sequence). V lost 4 bases and J lost 6, with 15 bases in between. The CDR3 runs 14 residues. The CDR3 reads CASSSTAGIHGYTF. DNA of the CDR3: TGTGCCAGCAGTTCAACAGCCGGGATCCATGGCTACACCTTC.

CDR3 loop: CASSEPGQSSPEAFF. The CDR3 region has the DNA TGTGCCAGTAGTGAACCCGGACAGAGTAGCCCTGAAGCTTTCTTT. The chain recombines TRBV19 with TRBJ1-1, with a possible D match to TRBD1 (6 bases). The length of the CDR3 is 15 residues. Between the trimmed V and J ends, which lost 5 bases and 6 bases, there was a span of 19 bases. Germline loops: CDR1 LNHDA, CDR2 SQIVND (reference sequence).

To note about this clone: The junction and the germline gene differ at one end; a read error may be behind it. The chain recombines TRBV5-1 with TRBJ1-2; 7 bases match TRBD1. This CDR3 comprises 11 residues. Germline-derived CDR1 and CDR2 are SGHRS and YFSETQ. Here the CDR3 DNA reads TGCGCCAGCAGCTTCGGGGACAGCTCCTTCTTC. It yields the protein CASSFGDSSFF. The full variable domain, its missing parts supplied by reference TRBV5-1 and TRBJ1-2, is KAGVTQTPRYLIKTRGQQVTLSCSPISGHRSVSWYQQTPGQGLQFLFEYFSETQRNKGNFPGRFSGRQFSNSRSEMNVSTLELGDSALYLCASSFGDSSFFGSGTRLTVV.

This clone was recorded a few times. V gene TRBV11-3 combines with J gene TRBJ2-7, with 8 bases aligning to TRBD1. With V trimmed by 10 bases and J by 3 bases, 5 bases remained unmatched. CDR3 length: 12 amino acids. Germline V lookup: CDR1 SGHNT, CDR2 YENEEA. CDR3 in amino acids: CANLTGGYEQYF. CDR3 DNA sequence: TGTGCCAACTTAACAGGGGGCTACGAGCAGTACTTC.

The gene calls are TRBV15 and TRBJ1-4; TRBD1 is a possible D gene (5 bases). CDR3 size: 15 residues. CDR1 and CDR2 (germline): LNHNV, YYDKDF (reference sequence). Trimming pared 1 base from V and 5 bases from J, leaving 11 bases between. CDR3 protein: CATSRAQGPNEKLFF. CDR3 sequence (DNA): TGTGCCACCAGCAGAGCCCAGGGCCCCAATGAAAAACTGTTTTTT.

The chain is built from TRBV27 and TRBJ2-5; weak D call: TRBD2 (5 bases). V dropped 3 bases and J dropped 5 bases, with 13 bases sitting between them. The CDR3 consists of 14 residues. CDR1 is MNHEY and CDR2 is SMNVEV in the germline V gene (reference sequence). As DNA, the CDR3 is TGTGCCAGCAGTTTTGTCGGGAAGGCGGAGACCCAGTACTTC. Its protein product is CASSFVGKAETQYF.

The chain recombines TRBV28 with TRBJ1-4; TRBD1 matches at 7 bases. The CDR3 sequence is 12 residues long. Germline assignment: CDR1 MDHEN and CDR2 SYDVKM. V shed 6 bases and J 8 bases; nucleotides not matched to a gene: 3. The CDR3 loop reads CASRQGHEKLFF. CDR3 in DNA: TGTGCCAGCAGACAGGGGCACGAAAAACTGTTTTTT.

This chain connects TRBV10-3 to TRBJ2-3, with 7 bases that match TRBD1. Germline CDR1 and CDR2: ENHRY and SYGVKD. V lost 6 bases to trimming and J lost 3 bases; unmatched junction nucleotides: 12. The CDR3 has 16 residues. The CDR3 here is CAIRAATGQMTDTQYF. CDR3 in DNA: TGTGCCATCAGAGCGGCGACAGGGCAAATGACAGATACGCAGTATTTT.

The chain carries TRBV5-5 and TRBJ2-3; the match to TRBD2 covers 13 bases. Germline V lookup: CDR1 SGHKS, CDR2 YYEKEE (reference sequence). Unmatched junction bases numbered 6, after V lost 4 bases and J lost 7 bases. The CDR3 is 15 residues long. The CDR3 protein is CASSLLAGGPNTQYF. Here the CDR3 DNA reads TGTGCCAGCAGCCTACTAGCGGGAGGGCCGAATACGCAGTATTTT. The full variable domain, completed using reference TRBV5-5 and TRBJ2-3, is DAGVTQSPTHLIKTRGQQVTLRCSPISGHKSVSWYQQVLGQGPQFIFQYYEKEERGRGNFPDRFSARQFPNYSSELNVNALLLGDSALYLCASSLLAGGPNTQYFGPGTRLTVL.

The chain links TRBV10-3 to TRBJ1-4; D is perhaps TRBD1 (6 bases). The CDR3 extends over 14 amino acids. With 4 bases removed from V and 8 bases from J, the gap between germline ends came to 14 bases. CDR1 is ENHRY, CDR2 SYGVKD, per germline. CDR3 sequence: CAISGSRGDEKLFF. CDR3 sequence (DNA): TGTGCCATCAGTGGGAGCAGGGGCGACGAAAAACTGTTTTTT.

CDR3 nucleotide sequence: TGTGCCAGTAGTATGCCGGGGGCTGGGGCCAACGTCCTGACTTTC. Its protein product is CASSMPGAGANVLTF. The V call is TRBV19, the J call TRBJ2-6; the D gene is possibly TRBD2 (6 bases). The length of the CDR3 is 15 residues. The V and J ends lost 3 bases and 2 bases respectively, with 8 bases between them. Germline loops: CDR1 LNHDA, CDR2 SQIVND (reference sequence). Together with reference TRBV19 and TRBJ2-6, the CDR3 gives the full variable domain: DGGITQSPKYLFRKEGQNVTLSCEQNLNHDAMYWYRQDPGQGLRLIYYSQIVNDFQKGDIAEGYSVSREKKESFPLTVTSAQKNPTAFYLCASSMPGAGANVLTFGAGSRLTVL.

The chain has TRBV3-1 (or the pseudogene TRBV3-2) and TRBJ1-1; possible D gene TRBD1, 5 bases. V was clipped by 4 bases and J by 5 bases, with 14 bases between them. The CDR3 has 14 amino acids. CDR1 and CDR2 (germline): LGHDT, YNNKEL (reference sequence). The CDR3 loop reads CASSPGRGTTEAFF. CDR3 DNA sequence: TGTGCCAGCAGCCCGGGTCGCGGGACGACTGAAGCTTTCTTT.

The chain has TRBV5-1 and TRBJ1-4; 8 nucleotides match TRBD1. V shed 4 bases and J 5 bases; nucleotides not matched to a gene: 4. Germline V gene lookup returns CDR1 SGHRS and CDR2 YFSETQ. CDR3 size: 14 residues. The CDR3 spells CASSGQGANEKLFF. CDR3 DNA: TGCGCCAGCAGCGGCCAGGGGGCGAATGAAAAACTGTTTTTT. The entire variable domain, with the rest obtained from reference TRBV5-1 and TRBJ1-4, is as follows: KAGVTQTPRYLIKTRGQQVTLSCSPISGHRSVSWYQQTPGQGLQFLFEYFSETQRNKGNFPGRFSGRQFSNSRSEMNVSTLELGDSALYLCASSGQGANEKLFFGSGTQLSVL.

The chain combines TRBV28 with TRBJ1-1, with 11 bases lining up with TRBD1. This CDR3 has 14 amino acids. Germline lookup yields CDR1 MDHEN and CDR2 SYDVKM. V trimming: 6 bases; J trimming: 4 bases; junction bases outside the gene matches: 4. CDR3 nucleotide sequence: TGTGCCAGCAGCTCCGGGACAGGGGGCACTGAAGCTTTCTTT. Protein: CASSSGTGGTEAFF.

This clone was picked up a small number of times. CDR3 nucleotides: TGCAGCGTTGATCTACAGGGTCGGACTGAAGCTTTCTTT. Translating gives CSVDLQGRTEAFF. The V call is TRBV29-1, the J call TRBJ1-1; D is perhaps TRBD1 (6 bases). With 3 bases removed from V and 5 bases from J, the gap between germline ends came to 13 bases. This CDR3 has 13 amino acids. Germline V gene lookup returns CDR1 SQVTM and CDR2 ANQGSEA.

This clone occurred a few times. The chain carries TRBV7-9 and TRBJ1-1; tentatively, D is TRBD1 (6 bases). V gave up 5 bases and J gave up 6 bases, with 16 bases separating them. Germline CDR1 is SEHNR and CDR2 is FQNEAQ (reference sequence). CDR3 length: 14 amino acids. The CDR3 is CASSPDRLRAEAFF. CDR3 nucleotides: TGTGCCAGCAGCCCTGACAGGCTGAGGGCTGAAGCTTTCTTT.

The DNA for the CDR3 is TGTGCCAGCAGTGAAGGGCTGGGGGCCGCTAATGAAAAACTGTTTTTT. Translating it yields CASSEGLGAANEKLFF. The chain is built from TRBV6-1 and TRBJ1-4; D perhaps matches TRBD1 (6 bases). The CDR3 contains 16 residues. The germline V gene has CDR1 MNHNS and CDR2 SASEGT. The V gene lost 1 base and the J gene lost 3 bases, with 12 bases spanning the gap.

This chain connects TRBV27 to TRBJ2-1; maybe TRBD1 (5 bases). CDR3 length: 17 amino acids. CDR1 and CDR2 (germline): MNHEY, SMNVEV (reference sequence). Deletions cut 0 bases from V and 12 bases from J, with 24 bases between. The CDR3 reads CASSLSSATALGVGQFF. The CDR3 nucleotides are TGTGCCAGCAGTTTATCGAGCGCGACAGCTTTGGGTGTTGGGCAGTTCTTC.

This clone was counted once. CDR3 amino acids: CASSLSTDLFYGYTF. The CDR3 nucleotides are TGTGCCAGCAGCCTTTCGACAGATCTCTTCTATGGCTACACCTTC. This chain links TRBV7-8 with TRBJ1-2, with D perhaps matching TRBD1 (5 bases). CDR1 and CDR2 from the germline V gene are SGHVS and FQNEAQ. V was clipped by 5 bases and J by 4 bases, with 17 bases between them. The CDR3 is made up of 15 amino acids.

The chain recombines TRBV29-1 with TRBJ2-2; a possible D gene is TRBD1 (9 bases). The CDR3 loop spans 15 amino acids. Germline CDR1 reads SQVTM; CDR2 reads ANQGSEA. V lost 7 bases and J lost 4, with 19 bases in between. The CDR3 DNA reads TGCAGCGCGGGACAGGGACTAGTGTCCACCGGGGAGCTGTTTTTT. Its protein is CSAGQGLVSTGELFF.

J is TRBJ2-1 and V is TRBV18; 9 bases fit TRBD2. The CDR3 contains 15 residues. Per the germline V gene, CDR1 is KGHSH and CDR2 is LQKENI. Trimming removed 5 bases from V and 0 bases from J; junction bases left unmatched: 2. The DNA of the CDR3 is TGTGCCAGCTCAGAACTAGCGGGCTCCTACAATGAGCAGTTCTTC. Translated, it gives CASSELAGSYNEQFF.

V usage is TRBV27 and J usage is TRBJ1-3, with D maybe TRBD1 (6 bases). This CDR3 has 15 residues. CDR1 and CDR2 from the germline V gene are MNHEY and SMNVEV (reference sequence). The germline V and J ends were trimmed by 0 bases and 2 bases, with 8 bases remaining between them. The CDR3 DNA follows: TGTGCCAGCAGTTTATCTACAGGGACTGGAAACACCATATATTTT. It yields the protein CASSLSTGTGNTIYF.

This clone was observed once. The CDR3 nucleotides are TGTGCCAGCAGCAAAGGTGCCAGGGGCCTATCGTACCAAGAGACCCAGTACTTC. Amino acid sequence: CASSKGARGLSYQETQYF. V is TRBV21-1 and J is TRBJ2-5; TRBD1, the table's D call, lacks a check against the DNA. TRBV21-1 is a documented pseudogene. The CDR3 runs 18 residues.

The table lists this clone with a few counts. The V call is TRBV6-5, the J call TRBJ2-1; D gene ambiguous. The CDR3 is made up of 11 amino acids. V lost 4 bases and J lost 9, with 7 bases in between. Germline CDR1 is MNHEY and CDR2 is SVGAGI. The CDR3 here is CASSLDGEQFF. For the CDR3, the DNA is TGTGCCAGCAGTTTAGATGGTGAGCAGTTCTTC.